What follows are 30 T cell receptor beta chains derived from one specimen sequenced in a study of T cells in Graves' hyperthyroidism and ophthalmopathy. Amplification of TCR beta CDR3 regions used RNA as the template. During a first-round RT-PCR of the TCR CDR3, the HTBI primer set was used. TCRdb re-called the multiplex PCR reads with MiXCR, one entry per CDR3 protein. The profile shows hundreds of thousands of distinct CDR3 sequences, about 35% of them singletons. Input material: blood. All receptors derive from a woman aged 40 to 50 with Graves' hyperthyroidism.

Ten or more counts support this clonotype. This chain uses TRBV7-9 with TRBJ1-1; no clear D gene. Trimming pared 4 bases from V and 0 bases from J, leaving 9 bases between. The germline CDR1 and CDR2 sequences are SEHNR and FQNEAQ (reference sequence). This CDR3 region has 14 residues. DNA of the CDR3: TGTGCCAGCAGCTCCGGCCAGTTGAACACTGAAGCTTTCTTT. Encoded protein: CASSSGQLNTEAFF.

Notes on this clonotype: Lacking the conserved final phenylalanine or tryptophan, this CDR3 likely reflects a read error. The DNA is left out, because the CDR3 cannot be placed on it with certainty; the CDR3 is given as TCRdb lists it. This rearrangement joins TRBV7-9 to TRBJ2-7; the table's D call TRBD1 went unverified against the DNA. Germline values: CDR1 SEHNR, CDR2 FQNEAQ (reference sequence). The CDR3 length equals 9 residues, ends included. The CDR3 loop is CASSPTDRG.

The chain joins TRBV10-2 to TRBJ1-4; D is unclear. CDR1 is WSHSY and CDR2 is SAAADI in the germline V gene. The CDR3 spans 13 residues. Trimming removed 6 bases at V and 6 bases at J, with 11 bases between. This chain's CDR3 is CASRASWDEKLFF. The CDR3 coding sequence is TGCGCCAGCAGGGCCAGTTGGGATGAAAAACTGTTTTTT.

Regarding this clonotype: One base away lies a much larger clone, so this may be a sequencing read error. The chain is built from TRBV2 and TRBJ2-7; perhaps D is TRBD1 or TRBD2 (5 bases each). The germline V gene encodes CDR1 SNHLY and CDR2 FYNNEI. The CDR3 loop spans 14 amino acids. The CDR3, as DNA: TGTGCCAGCAGTGAAGCGGGGACCCCCTACGGGCAGTACTTC. Translated: CASSEAGTPYGQYF. The variable domain in full, with the rest retrieved from reference TRBV2 and TRBJ2-7, is EPEVTQTPSHQVTQMGQEVILRCVPISNHLYFYWYRQILGQKVEFLVSFYNNEISEKSEIFDDQFSVERPDGSNFTLKIRSTKLEDSAMYFCASSEAGTPYGQYFGPGTRLTVT.

The chain uses TRBV28 and TRBJ2-7, with TRBD2 as a possible D gene (5 bases). Trimming cost V 7 bases and J 6 bases, with 22 bases left between them. Germline CDR1 MDHEN, CDR2 SYDVKM. The CDR3 has 15 amino acids. The DNA of the CDR3 is TGTGCCAGCACTCCGCTCGGAAAGGGAGCTTTCGAGCAGTACTTC. Amino acid sequence: CASTPLGKGAFEQYF.

This rearrangement joins TRBV12-3 or TRBV12-4 to TRBJ1-1; D is undetermined. CDR3 length: 11 residues. V was shortened by 6 bases and J by 7 bases, with 9 bases between the two germline ends. CDR3 amino acids: CASSPGIEAFF. Written as DNA, the CDR3 is TGTGCCAGCAGCCCAGGAATTGAAGCTTTCTTT.

This clonotype was seen at least ten times. The gene calls are TRBV24-1 and TRBJ1-2; D unclear. Germline V gives CDR1 KGHDR, CDR2 SFDVKD. V was pared by 3 bases and J by 7 bases, with 8 bases between. This CDR3 is 12 amino acids long. The CDR3 coding sequence is TGTGCCACCAGTGATGGAGTGTTTGGCTACACCTTC. This translates into CATSDGVFGYTF.

V is TRBV28 and J is TRBJ1-2, with no clear D. V shed 2 bases and J shed 8 bases, with 9 bases lying between them. The CDR3 length is 12 residues. Germline values: CDR1 MDHEN, CDR2 SYDVKM. CDR3 residues: CASSLAERGYTF. The CDR3 DNA reads TGTGCCAGCAGTTTAGCCGAGAGGGGCTACACCTTC.

The chain carries TRBV7-9 and TRBJ1-1; possibly TRBD1 for D (6 bases). The CDR3 sequence is 17 residues long. CDR1 and CDR2 from the germline V gene are SEHNR and FQNEAQ (reference sequence). Deletions cut 6 bases from V and 3 bases from J, with 23 bases between. The CDR3 loop reads CASRLPPGHPRDTEAFF. The CDR3 nucleotides read TGTGCCAGCAGGCTACCTCCGGGACATCCTCGTGACACTGAAGCTTTCTTT. The entire variable domain, with the rest obtained from reference TRBV7-9 and TRBJ1-1, is as follows: DTGVSQNPRHKITKRGQNVTFRCDPISEHNRLYWYRQTLGQGPEFLTYFQNEAQLEKSRLLSDRFSAERPKGSFSTLEIQRTEQGDSAMYLCASRLPPGHPRDTEAFFGQGTRLTVV.

The chain recombines TRBV20-1 with TRBJ1-2; possible D gene TRBD1, 5 bases. Germline CDR1 reads DFQATT; CDR2 reads SNEGSKA (reference sequence). Between the trimmed V and J ends, which lost 4 bases and 4 bases, there was a span of 16 bases. The CDR3 totals 14 residues. CDR3 sequence reads: CSATGRGSTYGYTF. DNA of the CDR3: TGCAGTGCTACTGGACGGGGGTCTACCTATGGCTACACCTTC.

The chain links TRBV24-1 to TRBJ2-3; D is possibly TRBD2 (5 bases). The CDR3 is 15 residues long. V lost 4 bases and J 2 bases, leaving 12 bases between the germline ends. Germline CDR1 reads KGHDR; CDR2 reads SFDVKD. The CDR3 protein is CATSEQGRDTDTQYF. The CDR3 coding sequence is TGTGCCACCAGTGAGCAAGGCCGGGACACAGATACGCAGTATTTT.

About this clonotype itself: Being one base from a much bigger clone, this may be a read error. This chain's CDR3 is CASGIGKIEAFF. The CDR3 nucleotides read TGTGCCAGTGGTATAGGGAAGATTGAAGCTTTCTTT. The chain links TRBV19 to TRBJ1-1; no clear D gene. Germline lookup yields CDR1 LNHDA and CDR2 SQIVND (reference sequence). The CDR3 covers 12 residues.

J is TRBJ2-3 and V is TRBV6-2 or TRBV6-3; TRBD1 agrees at 9 bases. Germline-derived CDR1 and CDR2 are MNHEY and SVGEGT. This CDR3 is 15 amino acids long. V was pared by 5 bases and J by 2 bases, with 5 bases of the junction left unmatched. The CDR3 region has the DNA TGTGCCAGCAGTGGGGGACAGGGATCCACAGATACGCAGTATTTT. Encoded protein: CASSGGQGSTDTQYF.

This clonotype was observed many times. This rearrangement joins TRBV5-1 to TRBJ2-6; D gene ambiguous. The V gene's germline CDR1 is SGHRS and CDR2 YFSETQ. The length of the CDR3 is 16 residues. Trimming stripped 4 bases from V and 0 bases from J, with 11 bases between. CDR3 DNA: TGCGCCAGCAGCGCCAACACTAACTCTGGGGCCAACGTCCTGACTTTC. Protein product: CASSANTNSGANVLTF.

The J gene is TRBJ1-1, the V gene TRBV6-5, with 8 bases aligning to TRBD1. V shed 2 bases and J 7 bases; nucleotides not matched to a gene: 9. Germline CDR1 MNHEY, CDR2 SVGAGI. The CDR3 covers 15 residues. The CDR3 nucleotides read TGTGCCAGCAGTTACGATACAGGGGGAATGGTTGAAGCTTTCTTT. Its translation: CASSYDTGGMVEAFF.

This clonotype turned up a few times. The gene calls are TRBV29-1 and TRBJ2-7; maybe TRBD2 (6 bases). CDR3 length: 12 residues. The V gene lost 6 bases and the J gene lost 4 bases, with 13 bases spanning the gap. Germline V gene sequence: CDR1 SQVTM, CDR2 ANQGSEA. CDR3 DNA: TGCAGCGTGTCGGGGGTAGGGTACGAGCAGTACTTC. Translated, it gives CSVSGVGYEQYF.

Comment on this clonotype: The germline gene is not matched at one end of the junction; a read error may be the cause. The J gene is TRBJ2-5, the V gene TRBV10-3; 10 nucleotides agree with TRBD2. The V gene's germline CDR1 is ENHRY and CDR2 SYGVKD. The CDR3 has 15 amino acids. The CDR3 reads CAISLAGGLGETQHF. CDR3 nucleotides: TGTGCCATCAGTTTAGCGGGGGGTCTGGGAGAGACCCAGCACTTC.

The table lists this clonotype with many counts. This sequence joins TRBV10-2 and TRBJ1-1, with a possible D match to TRBD1 (5 bases). Germline values: CDR1 WSHSY, CDR2 SAAADI. This CDR3 has 12 amino acids. Trimming shortened V by 3 bases and J by 6 bases, and 8 bases separated the two germline ends. Written as DNA, the CDR3 is TGCGCCAGCAGTGAAACGGGGGCTGAAGCTTTCTTT. This gives the protein CASSETGAEAFF.

This clonotype was recorded many times. V gene TRBV7-9 combines with J gene TRBJ1-3; tentative D call: TRBD1 (5 bases). V was pared by 2 bases and J by 0 bases, with 8 bases between. Per germline, CDR1 SEHNR and CDR2 FQNEAQ (reference sequence). This CDR3 has 15 amino acids. The CDR3 DNA is TGTGCCAGCAGCTTAAGCGGGGCCTCTGGAAACACCATATATTTT. This encodes CASSLSGASGNTIYF.

This clonotype appeared many times. The rearrangement joins TRBV7-9 to TRBJ2-7, with 10 bases identical to TRBD2. Trimming cost V 0 bases and J 3 bases; bases outside gene matches: 5. In germline, CDR1 is SEHNR, CDR2 FQNEAQ (reference sequence). The CDR3 extends over 16 amino acids. CDR3 nucleotide sequence: TGTGCCAGCAGCTTAGCGTGGTCTAGCGGGGGCTACGAGCAGTACTTC. Translated, it gives CASSLAWSSGGYEQYF.

This clonotype was counted a few times. This chain uses TRBV7-9 with TRBJ2-3, with D hard to call. Trimming stripped 5 bases from V and 6 bases from J, with 9 bases between. This CDR3 is built from 12 residues. Germline V gene data show CDR1 as SEHNR and CDR2 as FQNEAQ (reference sequence). The CDR3 coding sequence is TGTGCCAGCAGCGGACGCTTGGATACGCAGTATTTT. Translated, it gives CASSGRLDTQYF.

This clonotype came up many times. J is TRBJ1-2 and V is TRBV7-9; D gene unclear. The ends were cut back, 0 bases at V and 4 bases at J, with 9 bases in the middle. The CDR3 covers 14 residues. Germline lookup yields CDR1 SEHNR and CDR2 FQNEAQ (reference sequence). Here the CDR3 DNA reads TGTGCCAGCAGCTTAGCTCCGGGGAGCTATGGCTACACCTTC. Its protein product is CASSLAPGSYGYTF.

This clonotype occurred many times. The chain carries TRBV29-1 and TRBJ2-5, with D unclear. Trimming took off 0 bases at V and 4 bases at J, with 12 bases between the two ends. This CDR3 region has 14 residues. Germline V CDR1 and CDR2: SQVTM, ANQGSEA. The DNA for the CDR3 is TGCAGCGTTGAAGATAGTCGGAAGGGAGAGACCCAGTACTTC. This codes for CSVEDSRKGETQYF. The full variable domain, rest sourced from reference TRBV29-1 and TRBJ2-5, is SAVISQKPSRDICQRGTSLTIQCQVDSQVTMMFWYRQQPGQSLTLIATANQGSEATYESGFVIDKFPISRPNLTFSTLTVSNMSPEDSSIYLCSVEDSRKGETQYFGPGTRLLVL.

The CDR3 protein is CASSQPEAQYF. CDR3 bases: TGTGCCAGCAGCCAACCGGAGGCCCAGTACTTC. The V and J genes are TRBV7-9 and TRBJ2-5; weak D call: TRBD2 (5 bases). This CDR3 spans 11 amino acids. The V and J ends lost 5 bases and 9 bases respectively, with 10 bases between them. Germline V gene sequence: CDR1 SEHNR, CDR2 FQNEAQ (reference sequence).

About this clonotype itself: The DNA is omitted, as the CDR3 cannot be located on it reliably, and the CDR3 follows TCRdb's listing. The chain is built from TRBV7-2 and TRBJ1-5. Per the germline V gene, CDR1 is SGHTA and CDR2 is FQGNSA. The CDR3 region is 21 residues in length, termini included. The CDR3 loop is CASSFYICSASADYSNQPQHF.

In this sample, this clonotype turned up many times. The chain combines TRBV5-1 with TRBJ2-7; 7 nucleotides align to TRBD1. The V segment lost 0 bases and the J segment 2 bases; nucleotides outside the gene matches: 5. Germline V gene data show CDR1 as SGHRS and CDR2 as YFSETQ. This CDR3 is built from 15 residues. CDR3 bases: TGCGCCAGCAGCTTGGACGACAGGGTCGCCTACGAGCAGTACTTC. Translating it yields CASSLDDRVAYEQYF.

This rearrangement joins TRBV6-5 to TRBJ1-3; D ambiguous. The CDR3 consists of 16 residues. The germline CDR1 and CDR2 sequences are MNHEY and SVGAGI. V dropped 6 bases and J dropped 0 bases, with 15 bases sitting between them. As DNA, the CDR3 is TGTGCCAGCAGCTACGACGCAGGCCACTCTGGAAACACCATATATTTT. As protein: CASSYDAGHSGNTIYF.

The table lists this clonotype with many counts. The chain couples TRBV20-1 to TRBJ2-5; D remains ambiguous. V was clipped by 1 base and J by 1 base, with 7 bases between them. This CDR3 contains 13 residues. Germline V gives CDR1 DFQATT, CDR2 SNEGSKA (reference sequence). CDR3 nucleotide sequence: TGCAGTGCTAGAGGACGGATCCAAGAGACCCAGTACTTC. Protein product: CSARGRIQETQYF.

This clonotype was counted only a few times. The chain is built from TRBV19 and TRBJ1-2, with no clear D. The CDR3 loop spans 13 amino acids. V lost 5 bases to trimming and J lost 8 bases, with 15 bases between them. Per the germline V gene, CDR1 is LNHDA and CDR2 is SQIVND (reference sequence). Written as DNA, the CDR3 is TGTGCCAGTAGTCCTTCCGCGACGGGGGGCTACACCTTC. Translating it yields CASSPSATGGYTF.

Ten or more counts support this clonotype. J is TRBJ1-6 and V is TRBV25-1; D is unclear. The CDR3 sequence is 12 residues long. Germline loops: CDR1 MGHDK, CDR2 SYGVNS. Trimming left V 8 bases short and J 14 bases short, with 16 bases between. Written as DNA, the CDR3 is TGTGCCAGCGGGTGGACCAACGGGGCCCTCCACTTT. Protein product: CASGWTNGALHF. The full variable domain, in which reference TRBV25-1 and TRBJ1-6 provide the parts outside the CDR3, is EADIYQTPRYLVIGTGKKITLECSQTMGHDKMYWYQQDPGMELHLIHYSYGVNSTEKGDLSSESTVSRIRTEHFPLTLESARPSHTSQYLCASGWTNGALHFGNGTRLTVT.